These 21 T cell receptor beta chains were all obtained from the same sample, sequenced in a study of blood T cells in healthy people across ages. Together with a sample-barcoded 5' primer, a J-beta primer mix was included in a second PCR lasting about 7 to 12 cycles. TCRdb fed the 5' RACE reads into MiXCR, producing one record per CDR3 protein. The sample lists around 790,000 distinct CDR3 sequences, around 45% occurring once. The sequenced sample consisted of blood. Receptors originate from a man aged 55 to 70 in good health.

The V call is TRBV3-1, the J call TRBJ1-2; TRBD1 matches 7 bases. The CDR3 sequence is 13 residues long. V lost 6 bases to trimming and J lost 8 bases; unmatched junction nucleotides: 9. Germline lookup yields CDR1 LGHDT and CDR2 YNNKEL (reference sequence). The CDR3, as DNA: TGTGCCAGCAGACCTGACAGGGTGAGCGGCTACACCTTC. Its translation: CASRPDRVSGYTF.

This clonotype was seen ten or more times. V is TRBV7-3 and J is TRBJ2-7; 8 nucleotides align to TRBD1. V shed 0 bases and J 5 bases; nucleotides not matched to a gene: 3. Germline CDR1 is SGHTA and CDR2 is FQGTGA. The CDR3 is 14 residues long. The CDR3 here is CASSLTAGGNEQYF. CDR3 nucleotides: TGTGCCAGCAGCTTAACTGCAGGGGGCAACGAGCAGTACTTC.

V usage is TRBV7-2 and J usage is TRBJ2-5, with 11 bases that match TRBD1. From germline, CDR1 is SGHTA and CDR2 FQGNSA. V shed 4 bases, J shed 5 bases, and the junction held 12 bases outside the gene matches. The CDR3 has 17 residues. CDR3 sequence: CASSSPTDRGLRETQYF. CDR3 DNA: TGTGCCAGCAGCTCCCCCACGGACAGGGGGCTGAGGGAGACCCAGTACTTC.

The chain links TRBV30 to TRBJ2-7; TRBD1 aligns across 8 bases. Germline lookup yields CDR1 GTSNPN and CDR2 SVGIG (reference sequence). V shed 5 bases, J shed 5 bases, and the junction held 5 bases outside the gene matches. CDR3 size: 12 residues. CDR3 sequence: CAWGQGFDEQYF. CDR3 sequence (DNA): TGTGCCTGGGGACAGGGATTTGACGAGCAGTACTTC.

This clonotype was counted between two and nine times. The chain joins TRBV5-1 to TRBJ2-7; TRBD1 might be the D (5 bases). In germline, CDR1 is SGHRS, CDR2 YFSETQ. The length of the CDR3 is 12 residues. The V end was cut by 2 bases, the J end by 5 bases, with 8 bases between. The CDR3 region has the DNA TGCGCCAGCAGCTTCCCAGGGAACGAGCAGTACTTC. It yields the protein CASSFPGNEQYF.

This clonotype has ten or more counts. The chain has TRBV7-9 and TRBJ2-1, with TRBD2 matching 7 bases. Germline trimming cut 7 bases from V and 5 bases from J; bases unmatched to any gene: 11. The germline V gene has CDR1 SEHNR and CDR2 FQNEAQ (reference sequence). The CDR3 is 15 amino acids. The CDR3 DNA is TGTGCCAGCAACCCTCCCGGACTAGGGGACAATGAGCAGTTCTTC. The encoded protein is CASNPPGLGDNEQFF.

This clonotype appeared once. The chain combines TRBV28 with TRBJ2-4; D gene unclear. The J call is doubtful: the DNA matches TRBJ2-7 better. The germline gives CDR1 MDHEN, CDR2 SYDVKM. CDR3 length: 15 residues. The CDR3 DNA sequence: TGTGCCAGCAGTTCCCCGGGCACCTACGCCTACGAGCAGTACTTC. It yields the protein CASSSPGTYAYEQYF.

The gene calls are TRBV5-5 and TRBJ1-4; D is uncertain. V lost 4 bases to trimming and J lost 7 bases, with 14 bases between them. The CDR3 has 14 residues. CDR1 and CDR2 from the germline V gene are SGHKS and YYEKEE (reference sequence). CDR3 nucleotide sequence: TGTGCCAGCAGCACTTCCCGGGCGAGTGAAAAACTGTTTTTT. It translates to CASSTSRASEKLFF.

The chain uses TRBV6-2 or TRBV6-3 and TRBJ1-1, with D maybe TRBD1 (5 bases). Germline V lookup: CDR1 MNHEY, CDR2 SVGEGT. Trimming removed 8 bases from V and 0 bases from J, with 13 bases in between. There are 14 residues in the CDR3. This CDR3 reads CASRWGLMNTEAFF. Here the CDR3 DNA reads TGTGCCAGCCGCTGGGGACTCATGAACACTGAAGCTTTCTTT.

Comments on this clonotype: An end of the junction does not agree with germline; a read error may underlie this. The genes are TRBV5-1 and TRBJ1-4; D ambiguous. This CDR3 contains 14 residues. Germline V gene lookup returns CDR1 SGHRS and CDR2 YFSETQ. The CDR3 DNA is TGCGCCAGCAGCTCGAGCTCAACTAATGAAAGACTGTTTTTT. Its protein is CASSSSSTNERLFF. Full variable domain (outside the CDR3, taken from reference TRBV5-1 and TRBJ1-4): KAGVTQTPRYLIKTRGQQVTLSCSPISGHRSVSWYQQTPGQGLQFLFEYFSETQRNKGNFPGRFSGRQFSNSRSEMNVSTLELGDSALYLCASSSSSTNERLFFGSGTQLSVL.

The sample holds a few counts of this clonotype. The chain has TRBV20-1 and TRBJ2-5, with D possibly being TRBD2 (6 bases). In germline, CDR1 is DFQATT, CDR2 SNEGSKA (reference sequence). The germline V and J ends were trimmed by 4 bases and 1 base, with 19 bases remaining between them. The length of the CDR3 is 16 residues. This chain's CDR3 is CSATPPVLALQETQYF. CDR3 coding DNA: TGCAGTGCTACTCCCCCTGTACTAGCCCTCCAAGAGACCCAGTACTTC.

CDR3 sequence: CASSQRTVEAFF. The CDR3 bases are TGTGCCAGCAGTCAGAGGACAGTTGAAGCTTTCTTT. The V and J genes are TRBV12-3 or TRBV12-4 and TRBJ1-1; D may be TRBD1 (6 bases). Between the trimmed V and J ends, which lost 5 bases and 7 bases, there was a span of 11 bases. The CDR3 is 12 amino acids.

The chain is built from TRBV7-9 and TRBJ1-2; D call uncertain. There are 16 residues in the CDR3. CDR1 SEHNR and CDR2 FQNEAQ come from the germline V gene (reference sequence). V was pared by 4 bases and J by 2 bases, with 17 bases between. CDR3 DNA: TGTGCCAGCAGCTCAGCAGACCGATTGGAGAACTATGGCTACACCTTC. The encoded protein is CASSSADRLENYGYTF.

This clonotype was picked up a small number of times. This chain connects TRBV20-1 to TRBJ2-7; D gene uncertain. V was clipped by 1 base and J by 2 bases, with 15 bases between them. The germline V gene encodes CDR1 DFQATT and CDR2 SNEGSKA (reference sequence). The CDR3 contains 15 residues. As DNA, the CDR3 is TGCAGTGCTAGAGTCGCTGGCGGCCGTCCCTACGAGCAGTACTTC. Its translation is CSARVAGGRPYEQYF.

V usage is TRBV11-2 and J usage is TRBJ2-7; TRBD2 matches 10 bases. CDR1 and CDR2 (germline): SGHAT, FQNNGV. This CDR3 is 16 amino acids long. Unmatched junction bases numbered 8, after V lost 3 bases and J lost 3 bases. The CDR3 loop reads CASSLGASGGHYEQYF. DNA for the CDR3: TGTGCCAGCAGCTTGGGGGCTAGCGGGGGCCACTACGAGCAGTACTTC.

The chain combines TRBV2 with TRBJ2-3, with D unresolved. Germline loops: CDR1 SNHLY, CDR2 FYNNEI. Trimming shortened V by 7 bases and J by 2 bases, and 10 bases separated the two germline ends. This CDR3 has 13 amino acids. CDR3 nucleotides: TGTGCCAGCAAAGGTGGGGACACAGATACGCAGTATTTT. Its translation is CASKGGDTDTQYF.

The chain recombines TRBV5-5 with TRBJ1-5; perhaps TRBD1 as D (5 bases). The CDR3 sequence is 15 residues long. CDR1 SGHKS and CDR2 YYEKEE come from the germline V gene (reference sequence). Trimming removed 4 bases at V and 2 bases at J, with 13 bases between. CDR3 sequence: CASSARGDGNQPQHF. In nucleotides, the CDR3 is TGTGCCAGCAGCGCCCGGGGGGACGGCAATCAGCCCCAGCATTTT. Filled out from reference TRBV5-5 and TRBJ1-5, the complete variable domain reads DAGVTQSPTHLIKTRGQQVTLRCSPISGHKSVSWYQQVLGQGPQFIFQYYEKEERGRGNFPDRFSARQFPNYSSELNVNALLLGDSALYLCASSARGDGNQPQHFGDGTRLSIL.

V usage is TRBV10-3 and J usage is TRBJ1-5; D unresolved. The CDR3 has 22 amino acids. In germline, CDR1 is ENHRY, CDR2 SYGVKD. V dropped 10 bases and J dropped 0 bases, with 37 bases sitting between them. CDR3 bases: TGTGCCACCCATTTTCTGTTGTCAGGATATACAGCAAGCGAGTATAGCAATCAGCCCCAGCATTTT. Protein product: CATHFLLSGYTASEYSNQPQHF.

The chain couples TRBV20-1 to TRBJ2-7; the D is unclear. CDR1 is DFQATT and CDR2 is SNEGSKA in the germline V gene (reference sequence). Between the trimmed V and J ends, which lost 3 bases and 2 bases, there was a span of 11 bases. This CDR3 contains 13 residues. CDR3 nucleotide sequence: TGCAGTGCTAGTAGTGGCCCGACCTACGAGCAGTACTTC. The encoded protein is CSASSGPTYEQYF.

This clonotype was recorded a few times. The gene calls are TRBV6-2 or TRBV6-3 and TRBJ2-7, with TRBD1 as a possible D gene (6 bases). With 7 bases removed from V and 5 bases from J, the gap between germline ends came to 15 bases. The CDR3 contains 13 residues. Germline V gene data show CDR1 as MNHEY and CDR2 as SVGEGT. In DNA, the CDR3 is TGTGCCAGCAATCAACAGGGATCCGACGAGCAGTACTTC. Amino acid sequence: CASNQQGSDEQYF.

This clonotype was detected many times. The V and J genes are TRBV29-1 and TRBJ2-1; D uncertain. This CDR3 contains 10 residues. Germline V gives CDR1 SQVTM, CDR2 ANQGSEA. The germline V and J ends were trimmed by 4 bases and 4 bases, with 2 bases remaining between them. The CDR3 region has the DNA TGCAGCGTTGGGTACAATGAGCAGTTCTTC. Protein sequence: CSVGYNEQFF.